This entry lists 26 T cell receptor beta chains sequenced from one sample in a study of post-analysis software for immune sequencing data. General study results and limits: Comparison of patients with controls showed five TRBV segments more frequent in patients, TRBV5-6, TRBV5-1 and TRBV20-1 among them.

The antigens these receptors bind are not known. Prepared TCR beta cDNA libraries contained unique molecular identifiers. Via MiXCR, TCRdb re-called the PCR reads, giving one row per CDR3 protein. The sample contains 740,000 or so distinct CDR3 sequences, about 57% of which appear only once. Sequenced input: blood. The receptors here all came from a girl aged 5 to 17 with multiple sclerosis.

The CDR3 is CSVRRQGSDTQYF. CDR3 DNA: TGCAGCGTAAGAAGACAGGGATCAGATACGCAGTATTTT. The chain employs TRBV29-1 and TRBJ2-3; 7 nucleotides line up with TRBD1. The J segment lost 4 bases and the V segment lost 6 bases, leaving 7 bases of the junction unmatched. Germline CDR1 is SQVTM and CDR2 is ANQGSEA. The CDR3 spans 13 residues.

The chain employs TRBV7-2 and TRBJ2-5; 11 nucleotides line up with TRBD2. The germline V gene encodes CDR1 SGHTA and CDR2 FQGNSA. V lost 5 bases to trimming and J lost 8 bases; unmatched junction nucleotides: 19. There are 18 residues in the CDR3. CDR3 sequence reads: CASSPRLASGRTQPTQYF. The CDR3 DNA follows: TGTGCCAGCAGCCCACGGTTAGCTAGCGGGAGGACCCAGCCAACCCAGTACTTC.

This chain joins TRBV12-5 and TRBJ2-2, with TRBD2 matching 13 bases. The CDR3 has 14 amino acids. V dropped 6 bases and J dropped 5; count of bases not matched to a gene: 0. CDR1 is LGHNT, CDR2 FRNRAP, per germline. In nucleotides, the CDR3 is TGTGCTAGTGGACTAGCGGGAGGGACCGGGGAGCTGTTTTTT. It encodes CASGLAGGTGELFF.

This clonotype has only a few counts. The chain couples TRBV20-1 to TRBJ2-1, with D unclear. Germline values: CDR1 DFQATT, CDR2 SNEGSKA (reference sequence). V lost 5 bases and J 7 bases, leaving 12 bases between the germline ends. This CDR3 is 12 amino acids long. The DNA of the CDR3 is TGCAGTGCTCCGACCATCGGGAATGAGCAGTTCTTC. This codes for CSAPTIGNEQFF.

The chain carries TRBV9 and TRBJ2-3; the D is unclear. Trimming shortened V by 3 bases and J by 3 bases, and 8 bases separated the two germline ends. CDR1 is SGDLS, CDR2 YYNGEE, per germline. The CDR3 loop spans 13 amino acids. DNA for the CDR3: TGTGCCAGCAGCGCCTATTCTACAGATACGCAGTATTTT. Translation gives CASSAYSTDTQYF.

The chain recombines TRBV20-1 with TRBJ2-5; 11 bases align to TRBD2. The V and J ends lost 3 bases and 5 bases, in that order; junction bases with no gene match: 5. This CDR3 has 14 amino acids. Germline CDR1 and CDR2: DFQATT and SNEGSKA (reference sequence). CDR3 sequence (DNA): TGCAGTGCTAGGCGACTAGCGGGAATGGAGACCCAGTACTTC. This translates into CSARRLAGMETQYF.

This chain uses TRBV29-1 with TRBJ2-2, with no clear D. Deletions cut 4 bases from V and 0 bases from J, with 6 bases between. CDR3 length equals 13 residues. Germline CDR1 and CDR2: SQVTM and ANQGSEA. The CDR3 spells CSVVQTNTGELFF. Written as DNA, the CDR3 is TGCAGCGTTGTACAGACGAACACCGGGGAGCTGTTTTTT.

This chain joins TRBV7-2 and TRBJ2-5; D tentatively fits TRBD1 or TRBD2 (5 bases each). There are 17 residues in the CDR3. From germline, CDR1 is SGHTA and CDR2 FQGNSA. Trimming took 1 base from V and 7 from J, leaving 22 bases between them. CDR3 loop: CASSLDPGGRGMGTQYF. CDR3 coding DNA: TGTGCCAGCAGCTTAGATCCTGGGGGACGTGGGATGGGGACCCAGTACTTC.

The V gene is TRBV12-3 or TRBV12-4, the J gene TRBJ2-3; D possibly corresponds to TRBD2 (6 bases). V lost 2 bases and J 4 bases, leaving 13 bases between the germline ends. The CDR3 spans 15 residues. CDR3 in DNA: TGTGCCAGCAGTTTAAGCAGGAGGGGCGCAGATACGCAGTATTTT. It is translated as CASSLSRRGADTQYF.

The chain uses TRBV20-1 and TRBJ1-5; 9 bases fit TRBD1. Trimming took 3 bases from V and 0 from J; bases not matched to a gene: 9. The CDR3 length is 17 residues. Germline CDR1 and CDR2: DFQATT and SNEGSKA (reference sequence). The CDR3 reads CSASLRGQGVSNQPQHF. CDR3 DNA: TGCAGTGCTAGCTTAAGGGGACAGGGAGTTAGCAATCAGCCCCAGCATTTT.

V and J are TRBV7-9 and TRBJ2-7, with 11 bases identical to TRBD1. Trimming took 2 bases from V and 3 from J; bases not matched to a gene: 9. This CDR3 is 17 amino acids long. CDR1 and CDR2 (germline): SEHNR, FQNEAQ (reference sequence). CDR3: CASSLSGQGAIGYEQYF. CDR3 nucleotide sequence: TGTGCCAGCAGCTTATCCGGACAGGGGGCAATCGGCTACGAGCAGTACTTC.

This clonotype was detected only a few times. The rearrangement joins TRBV27 to TRBJ1-2, with unresolved D. CDR1 is MNHEY, CDR2 SMNVEV, per germline (reference sequence). The V gene lost 8 bases and the J gene lost 5 bases, with 21 bases spanning the gap. The CDR3 totals 15 residues. CDR3 in DNA: TGTGCCAGCGGCGACCTATCCAGGTTCAGTTATGGCTACACCTTC. Its protein product is CASGDLSRFSYGYTF.

This chain connects TRBV29-1 to TRBJ2-1; TRBD1 aligns across 9 bases. Germline CDR1 is SQVTM and CDR2 is ANQGSEA. After removal of 8 bases from V and 8 bases from J, the junction contained 4 bases not matched to a gene. The CDR3 spans 11 residues. The DNA of the CDR3 is TGCAGCCAAGGACAGGGGCATGAGCAGTTCTTC. Protein product: CSQGQGHEQFF.

The chain links TRBV12-3 or TRBV12-4 to TRBJ1-2, with unresolved D. The V end was cut by 5 bases, the J end by 2 bases, with 12 bases between. This CDR3 has 14 residues. The CDR3 loop is CASSPGSLNYGYTF. For the CDR3, the DNA is TGTGCCAGCAGTCCGGGTAGTCTGAACTATGGCTACACCTTC.

This clonotype turned up a few times. The V and J genes are TRBV29-1 and TRBJ2-7; the D call may be TRBD1 or TRBD2 (6 bases each). Per germline, CDR1 SQVTM and CDR2 ANQGSEA. V was cut by 6 bases and J by 5 bases, with 20 bases left in between. The CDR3 has 14 amino acids. CDR3: CSVSSGAGRNEQYF. CDR3 bases: TGCAGCGTCTCATCAGGGGCAGGGAGGAACGAGCAGTACTTC.

This chain links TRBV28 with TRBJ1-2; 9 positions agree with TRBD1. The CDR3 contains 14 residues. Germline loops: CDR1 MDHEN, CDR2 SYDVKM. V shed 5 bases and J 5 bases; nucleotides not matched to a gene: 6. The chain's CDR3 is CASSVQGAEYGYTF. In nucleotides, the CDR3 is TGTGCCAGCAGTGTACAGGGGGCCGAGTATGGCTACACCTTC.

The chain has TRBV29-1 and TRBJ2-3; D is possibly TRBD1 (5 bases). The CDR3 has 13 residues. Per germline, CDR1 SQVTM and CDR2 ANQGSEA. The V gene lost 3 bases and the J gene lost 4 bases, with 11 bases spanning the gap. The CDR3 region is CSVDRVVPDTQYF. Written as DNA, the CDR3 is TGCAGCGTTGACAGGGTGGTCCCAGATACGCAGTATTTT.

The chain has TRBV15 and TRBJ2-5; D not resolved. V shed 0 bases and J shed 5 bases, with 10 bases lying between them. The CDR3 totals 14 residues. The germline V gene encodes CDR1 LNHNV and CDR2 YYDKDF (reference sequence). CDR3 in DNA: TGTGCCACCAGCAGAGATAACTGGCTGGAGACCCAGTACTTC. It encodes CATSRDNWLETQYF.

The chain links TRBV29-1 to TRBJ2-5; 8 positions match TRBD1. The J call could be wrong; TRBJ2-7 is a better fit for the DNA end. The CDR3 loop spans 13 amino acids. Germline V lookup: CDR1 SQVTM, CDR2 ANQGSEA. CDR3 loop: CSVVMDRDSEQYF. The CDR3 DNA reads as TGCAGCGTTGTGATGGACAGGGACTCCGAGCAGTACTTC.

The chain carries TRBV7-9 and TRBJ2-3, with a weak D call TRBD1 (6 bases). The CDR3 totals 15 residues. Trimming stripped 5 bases from V and 4 bases from J, with 16 bases between. Germline-derived CDR1 and CDR2 are SEHNR and FQNEAQ (reference sequence). The CDR3, as DNA: TGTGCCAGCAGCGTTGCCCCAGGGGACGCAGATACGCAGTATTTT. Translation gives CASSVAPGDADTQYF.

This sequence joins TRBV28 and TRBJ2-1; 14 nucleotides line up with TRBD2. V trimming: 4 bases; J trimming: 1 base; junction bases outside the gene matches: 6. Germline-derived CDR1 and CDR2 are MDHEN and SYDVKM. CDR3 size: 18 residues. This chain's CDR3 is CASSSSGLAGVSYNEQFF. CDR3 DNA: TGTGCCAGCAGTTCCTCGGGACTAGCGGGAGTATCCTACAATGAGCAGTTCTTC.

The rearrangement links TRBV4-1 to TRBJ2-7; D gene ambiguous. Germline V gives CDR1 MGHRA, CDR2 YSYEKL. CDR3 length: 14 amino acids. V lost 1 base to trimming and J lost 2 bases, with 9 bases between them. Here the CDR3 reads CASSQGFPPYEQYF. The CDR3 nucleotides are TGCGCCAGCAGCCAAGGGTTTCCTCCCTACGAGCAGTACTTC.

This chain's CDR3 is CASSLPRDRWDEQYF. The CDR3 coding sequence is TGCGCCAGCAGCTTGCCCCGGGACCGTTGGGACGAGCAGTACTTC. The chain uses TRBV5-1 and TRBJ2-4; D possibly uses TRBD1 or TRBD2 (5 bases each). Gene TRBJ2-7 matches the end of the DNA better, so the J call may be wrong. This CDR3 has 15 amino acids. Looked up from germline, CDR1 is SGHRS and CDR2 is YFSETQ.

The gene calls are TRBV12-3 or TRBV12-4 and TRBJ2-4; 7 nucleotides align to TRBD1. V was clipped by 6 bases and J by 1 base; unmatched bases: 3. This CDR3 has 14 amino acids. The CDR3 bases are TGTGCCAGCAGCCGGGGACAGGCCAAAAACATTCAGTACTTC. Amino acid sequence: CASSRGQAKNIQYF.

The chain has TRBV20-1 and TRBJ2-7, with TRBD1 identical over 11 bases. The germline V gene has CDR1 DFQATT and CDR2 SNEGSKA (reference sequence). V was pared by 5 bases and J by 6 bases, with 3 bases of the junction left unmatched. The CDR3 runs to 12 residues. CDR3 region: CSAADRGLEQYF. Written as DNA, the CDR3 is TGCAGTGCTGCGGACAGGGGGCTCGAGCAGTACTTC.

This chain uses TRBV11-1 with TRBJ2-7, with TRBD1 matching 10 bases. Germline-derived CDR1 and CDR2 are SGHAT and FQDESV (reference sequence). CDR3 length equals 15 residues. V shed 7 bases, J shed 1 base, and the junction held 7 bases outside the gene matches. CDR3 DNA: TGTGCCAGCACCACGACAGGGGGCGCATCCTACGAGCAGTACTTC. Translating gives CASTTTGGASYEQYF.